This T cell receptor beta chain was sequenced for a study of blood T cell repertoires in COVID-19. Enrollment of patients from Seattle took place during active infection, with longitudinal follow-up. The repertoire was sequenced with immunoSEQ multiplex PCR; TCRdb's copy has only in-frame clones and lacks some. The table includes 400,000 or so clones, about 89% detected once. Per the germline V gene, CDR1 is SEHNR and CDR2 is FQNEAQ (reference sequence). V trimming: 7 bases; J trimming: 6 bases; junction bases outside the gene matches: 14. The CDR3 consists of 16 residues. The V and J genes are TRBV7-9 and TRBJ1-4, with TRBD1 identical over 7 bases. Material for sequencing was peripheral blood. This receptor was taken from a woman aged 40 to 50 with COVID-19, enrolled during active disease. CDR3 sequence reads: CASIPPDRVVDEKLFF. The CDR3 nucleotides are TGTGCCAGCATACCGCCTGACAGGGTAGTGGATGAAAAACTGTTTTTT.